The entry below describes one T cell receptor beta chain. The V end was cut by 3 bases, the J end by 6 bases, with 19 bases between. Germline V lookup: CDR1 LNHDA, CDR2 SQIVND (reference sequence). This CDR3 has 16 residues. This entry is derived from a study of OX40 agonist ivuxolimab in advanced cancers. Study context: Ivuxolimab is an agonistic anti-OX40 (CD134) antibody, and patients were treated with it. Prior therapy, whether anti-PD-1, anti-PD-L1 or anti-CTLA-4, was allowed, and under 50% had some. Dose-escalation cases comprised hepatocellular carcinoma, melanoma, renal cell or head and neck cancer.

Sequenced by immunoSEQ multiplex PCR; TCRdb stores in-frame clones only, minus some. The data show roughly 110,000 clones, just over 90% seen once. The cohort excluded patients with autoimmune disease history or systemic immunosuppression. The source of this sequence is an adult with an advanced solid tumor such as melanoma, head and neck, liver or kidney cancer. The chain couples TRBV19 to TRBJ2-3; maybe TRBD2 (7 bases). The starting material was CD4+ or CD8+ T cells sorted from blood, obtained in a trial of the OX40 agonist ivuxolimab. The CDR3 bases are TGTGCCAGTAGTATTGGGGGGGCCCGAGGGCCCGATACGCAGTATTTT. It translates to CASSIGGARGPDTQYF.